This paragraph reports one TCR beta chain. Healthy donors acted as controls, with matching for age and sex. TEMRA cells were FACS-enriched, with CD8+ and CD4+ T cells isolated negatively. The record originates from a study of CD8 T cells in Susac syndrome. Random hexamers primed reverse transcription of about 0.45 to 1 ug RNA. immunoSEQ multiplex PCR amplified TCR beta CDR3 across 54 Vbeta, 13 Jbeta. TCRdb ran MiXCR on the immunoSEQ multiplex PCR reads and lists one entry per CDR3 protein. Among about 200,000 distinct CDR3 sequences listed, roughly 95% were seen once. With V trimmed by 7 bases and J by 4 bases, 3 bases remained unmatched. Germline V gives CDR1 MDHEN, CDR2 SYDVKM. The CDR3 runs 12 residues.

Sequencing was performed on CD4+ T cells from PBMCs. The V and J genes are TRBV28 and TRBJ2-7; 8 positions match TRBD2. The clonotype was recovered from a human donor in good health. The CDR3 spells CASIGGGYEQYV. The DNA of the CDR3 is TGTGCCAGCATCGGGGGGGGATACGAGCAGTACGTC.